This T cell receptor (beta chain) was recorded in a study of cytomegalovirus exposure and HLA in healthy donors. Findings and caveats of the study: The study recorded fewer than 200 TCR beta chains that were cytomegalovirus-associated. The classifier reportedly diagnosed cytomegalovirus status with high specificity and sensitivity. Subsequent analysis of the roughly 120 validation repertoires found a tendency for first-cohort TCR clusters to co-occur.

Regarding this clone: Antigen unknown.

Here immunoSEQ multiplex PCR was the method, and the copy in TCRdb shows in-frame clones only, minus some. The sample lists approximately 160,000 clones, around 92% occurring once. The donors belonged to the approximately 120-subject validation cohort, separate from the roughly 600-subject first cohort. CDR3 size: 19 residues. The germline V gene encodes CDR1 LNHNV and CDR2 YYDKDF (reference sequence). Unmatched junction bases numbered 9, after V lost 5 bases and J lost 0 bases. The chain is built from TRBV15 and TRBJ2-3; 15 bases align to TRBD2. The material sequenced was PBMCs. The TCR was taken from a woman under 30 in good health and CMV-seropositive. This CDR3 reads CATSPRTSGRALSTDTQYF. For the CDR3, the DNA is TGTGCCACCAGCCCCAGGACTAGCGGGAGGGCCCTAAGCACAGATACGCAGTATTTT.